One sample yielded the 10 T cell receptor beta chains listed below, sequenced in a study of cytotoxic CD8 clonotypes in ibrutinib-treated CLL. Only in-frame clones appear in the TCRdb table, and some are missing; sequencing was by immunoSEQ multiplex PCR. The sample shows tens of thousands of clones, 65% to 75% of them seen only once. Sequencing used PBMCs, obtained after 24 months of ibrutinib treatment. Receptor source: a human donor with chronic lymphocytic leukemia.

The rearrangement joins TRBV11-2 to TRBJ2-3; D gene ambiguous. CDR1 and CDR2 (germline): SGHAT, FQNNGV. This CDR3 is 12 amino acids long. V lost 3 bases and J lost 4, with 5 bases in between. The CDR3 loop is CASSLGADTQYF. In DNA, the CDR3 is TGTGCCAGCAGCTTGGGCGCAGATACGCAGTATTTT.

V and J are TRBV19 and TRBJ1-2, with TRBD1 identical over 7 bases. From germline, CDR1 is LNHDA and CDR2 SQIVND (reference sequence). The CDR3 loop spans 17 amino acids. V was pared by 7 bases and J by 4 bases, with 18 bases of the junction left unmatched. CDR3 region: CASIDPRGQADLYGYTF. The CDR3 region has the DNA TGTGCCAGTATTGACCCGAGGGGGCAGGCGGACCTCTATGGCTACACCTTC. Combining the CDR3 with reference TRBV19 and TRBJ1-2 gives the whole variable domain DGGITQSPKYLFRKEGQNVTLSCEQNLNHDAMYWYRQDPGQGLRLIYYSQIVNDFQKGDIAEGYSVSREKKESFPLTVTSAQKNPTAFYLCASIDPRGQADLYGYTFGSGTRLTVV.

J is TRBJ1-6 and V is TRBV10-3; no clear D. The CDR3 consists of 12 residues. V gave up 7 bases and J gave up 10 bases, with 11 bases separating them. Germline CDR1 reads ENHRY; CDR2 reads SYGVKD. CDR3: CAIMGMDSPLHF. Written as DNA, the CDR3 is TGTGCCATCATGGGCATGGACTCACCCCTCCACTTT.

There are a few counts of this clone. This chain connects TRBV5-5 to TRBJ2-7; no definite D call. This CDR3 region has 12 residues. Germline CDR1 SGHKS, CDR2 YYEKEE (reference sequence). V was clipped by 0 bases and J by 6 bases, with 7 bases between them. The CDR3 loop is CASSLGGAEQYF. Written as DNA, the CDR3 is TGTGCCAGCAGCTTGGGTGGAGCCGAGCAGTACTTC.

This clone was picked up a small number of times. The CDR3 sequence: CASSGILGSNEKLFF. CDR3 nucleotides: TGTGCCAGCAGTGGCATCCTGGGCTCTAATGAAAAACTGTTTTTT. This chain uses TRBV2 with TRBJ1-4; D not certain. The CDR3 has 15 residues. Germline CDR1 SNHLY, CDR2 FYNNEI. V lost 4 bases to trimming and J lost 3 bases, with 12 bases between them.

The chain uses TRBV4-1 and TRBJ2-7; TRBD2 aligns across 12 bases. CDR1 is MGHRA, CDR2 YSYEKL, per germline. This CDR3 is 16 amino acids long. The J segment lost 1 base and the V segment lost 4 bases, leaving 5 bases of the junction unmatched. The CDR3 sequence: CASSPTSGGRSYEQYF. The CDR3 DNA sequence: TGCGCCAGCAGCCCGACTAGCGGGGGTCGATCCTACGAGCAGTACTTC.

CDR3 region: CASSLQGPDTQYF. The DNA of the CDR3 is TGTGCCAGCAGCTTACAGGGTCCGGATACGCAGTATTTT. This sequence joins TRBV5-6 and TRBJ2-3; perhaps TRBD1 as D (6 bases). The CDR3 sequence is 13 residues long. Looked up from germline, CDR1 is SGHDT and CDR2 is YYEEEE. Trimming removed 2 bases from V and 6 bases from J, with 10 bases in between.

The V and J genes are TRBV11-2 and TRBJ1-2, with 12 bases lining up with TRBD1. V shed 7 bases and J 5 bases; nucleotides not matched to a gene: 11. The CDR3 is 16 amino acids. CDR1 and CDR2 from the germline V gene are SGHAT and FQNNGV. The CDR3 DNA reads as TGTGCCAGCACTCCAAACGGGGACAGGGGGCTATATGGCTACACCTTC. Amino acids: CASTPNGDRGLYGYTF. The whole variable domain, filled in from reference TRBV11-2 and TRBJ1-2, reads EAGVAQSPRYKIIEKRQSVAFWCNPISGHATLYWYQQILGQGPKLLIQFQNNGVVDDSQLPKDRFSAERLKGVDSTLKIQPAKLEDSAVYLCASTPNGDRGLYGYTFGSGTRLTVV.

The V call is TRBV7-9, the J call TRBJ2-1; D gene uncertain. This CDR3 spans 14 amino acids. Germline loops: CDR1 SEHNR, CDR2 FQNEAQ (reference sequence). V shed 10 bases and J shed 0 bases, with 13 bases lying between them. CDR3 sequence: CATLGSLSYNEQFF. In DNA form, the CDR3 reads TGTGCCACCTTGGGATCCCTCTCCTACAATGAGCAGTTCTTC.

The CDR3, as DNA: TGCGCCCGGCGGGGTCGCAGCAATCAGCCCCAGCATTTT. Protein sequence: CARRGRSNQPQHF. The chain recombines TRBV10-1 with TRBJ1-5; D is undetermined. Trimming removed 11 bases from V and 1 base from J, with 12 bases in between. CDR1 is WNHNN and CDR2 is SYGVQD in the germline V gene (reference sequence). The CDR3 is 13 residues long.